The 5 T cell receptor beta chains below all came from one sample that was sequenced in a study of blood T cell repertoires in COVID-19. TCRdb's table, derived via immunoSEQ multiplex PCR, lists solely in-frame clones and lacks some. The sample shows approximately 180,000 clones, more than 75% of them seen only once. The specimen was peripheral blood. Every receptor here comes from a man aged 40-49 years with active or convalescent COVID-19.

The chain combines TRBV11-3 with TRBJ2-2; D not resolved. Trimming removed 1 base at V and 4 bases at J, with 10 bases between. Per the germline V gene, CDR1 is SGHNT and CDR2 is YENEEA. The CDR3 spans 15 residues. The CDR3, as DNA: TGTGCCAGCAGCTTAGGTGGTATCGGCACCGGGGAGCTGTTTTTT. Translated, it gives CASSLGGIGTGELFF. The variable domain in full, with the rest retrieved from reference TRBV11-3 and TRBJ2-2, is EAGVVQSPRYKIIEKKQPVAFWCNPISGHNTLYWYLQNLGQGPELLIRYENEEAVDDSQLPKDRFSAERLKGVDSTLKIQPAELGDSAVYLCASSLGGIGTGELFFGEGSRLTVL.

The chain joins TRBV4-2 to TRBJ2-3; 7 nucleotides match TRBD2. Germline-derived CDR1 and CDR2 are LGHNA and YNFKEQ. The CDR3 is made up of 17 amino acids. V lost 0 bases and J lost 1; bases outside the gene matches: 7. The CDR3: CASSQDSAGVGTDTQYF. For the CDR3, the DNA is TGTGCCAGCAGCCAAGATTCGGCGGGAGTAGGCACAGATACGCAGTATTTT.

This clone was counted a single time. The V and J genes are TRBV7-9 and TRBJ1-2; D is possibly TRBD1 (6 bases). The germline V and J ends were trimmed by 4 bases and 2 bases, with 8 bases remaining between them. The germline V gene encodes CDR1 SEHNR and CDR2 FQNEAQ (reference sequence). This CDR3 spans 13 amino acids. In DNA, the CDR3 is TGTGCCAGCAGCTACAGGGAGAACTATGGCTACACCTTC. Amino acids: CASSYRENYGYTF.

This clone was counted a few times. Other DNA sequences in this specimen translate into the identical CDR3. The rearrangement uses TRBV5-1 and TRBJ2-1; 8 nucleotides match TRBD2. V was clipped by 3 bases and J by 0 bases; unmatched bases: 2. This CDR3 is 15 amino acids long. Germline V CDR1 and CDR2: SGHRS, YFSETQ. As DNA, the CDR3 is TGCGCCAGCAGCTCAAGCGGGAGCTCCTACAATGAGCAGTTCTTC. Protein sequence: CASSSSGSSYNEQFF. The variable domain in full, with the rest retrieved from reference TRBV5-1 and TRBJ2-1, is KAGVTQTPRYLIKTRGQQVTLSCSPISGHRSVSWYQQTPGQGLQFLFEYFSETQRNKGNFPGRFSGRQFSNSRSEMNVSTLELGDSALYLCASSSSGSSYNEQFFGPGTRLTVL.

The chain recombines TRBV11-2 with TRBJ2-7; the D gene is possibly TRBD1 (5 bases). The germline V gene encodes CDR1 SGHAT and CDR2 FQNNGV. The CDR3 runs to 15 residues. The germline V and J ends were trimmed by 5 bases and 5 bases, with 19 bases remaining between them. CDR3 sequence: CASSKVPSKGDEQYF. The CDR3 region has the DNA TGTGCCAGCAGCAAGGTCCCCAGCAAAGGGGACGAGCAGTACTTC.